Listed below are T cell receptor beta chains from one sample, sequenced in a study of vaccination effects on CD4 cells after COVID-19. Only in-frame clones appear in the TCRdb table, and some are missing; sequencing was by immunoSEQ multiplex PCR. This table holds around 50,000 clones, under 80% found once. These receptors' antigens are unknown. The material sequenced was CD4+ T cells from PBMCs cultured with HIV peptides, taken before COVID-19 vaccination. These receptors originate from a human donor who had a prior SARS-CoV-2 infection. Both conserved end residues are trimmed from each CDR3.

j_call v_call cdr3_aa
TRBJ1-2 TRBV5-5 ASSSRGQGANYGYT
TRBJ2-2 TRBV12-5 ASGSTGVISTGELF
TRBJ2-3 TRBV10-3 AISDPQGGTDTQY
TRBJ2-7 TRBV21-1 ASSKPY
TRBJ2-5 TRBV9 ASSALWGGWETQY
TRBJ1-6 TRBV6-2/TRBV6-3 ASSTDRAGAYPVLH
TRBJ2-7 TRBV7-6 ASSQFDEQY
TRBJ2-5 TRBV4-1 ASSQGWRETQY
TRBJ2-3 TRBV7-3 ASSRGALAGGLQY
TRBJ1-1 TRBV7-2 ASSLGPANTEAF
TRBJ2-1 TRBV20-1 SASSGGPSYNEQF
TRBJ1-2 TRBV7-9 ASLGQGDGYT
TRBJ2-7 TRBV29-1 SVAVSGPRDEQY
TRBJ2-7 TRBV9 ASSVGGGAGGASYEQY
TRBJ2-7 TRBV7-2 ASTDPAGTYEQY
TRBJ2-5 TRBV5-6 ASSKTGLQETQY